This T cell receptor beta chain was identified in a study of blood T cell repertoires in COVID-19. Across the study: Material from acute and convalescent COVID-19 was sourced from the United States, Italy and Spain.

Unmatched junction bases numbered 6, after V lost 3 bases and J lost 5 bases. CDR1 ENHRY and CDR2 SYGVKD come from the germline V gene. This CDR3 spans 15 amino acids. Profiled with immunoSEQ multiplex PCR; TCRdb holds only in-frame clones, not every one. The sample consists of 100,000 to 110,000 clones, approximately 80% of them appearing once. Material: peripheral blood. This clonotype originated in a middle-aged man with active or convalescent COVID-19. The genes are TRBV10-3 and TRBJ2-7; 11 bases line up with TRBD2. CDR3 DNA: TGTGCCATCAGTGAATCCGGGACTAGCGGACACGAGCAGTACTTC. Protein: CAISESGTSGHEQYF.